A selection of T cell receptor beta chains follows, all from one sample in a study of blood T cell repertoires in COVID-19. The table came from immunoSEQ multiplex PCR; TCRdb's copy has only in-frame clones and leaves some out. The sample includes about 120,000 clones, 83% of them seen just once. Specimen: peripheral blood. Receptor source: a man aged 25 to 40 with acute or convalescent COVID-19. The CDR3 runs from the conserved cysteine through the conserved F or W. Size values are once, few and many counts, or a class for expanded clones, and some rows have none.

abundance	v_gene	len	CDR3aa
-	TRBV5-6	15	CASSPGGPSYNEQFF
-	TRBV19	16	CATDPGQGVSNEKLFF
-	TRBV15	17	CATSRDLPGGSYNEQFF
-	TRBV7-8	20	CASSFWTSGGKASSYNEQFF
-	TRBV19	15	CASSITDQGGNEQFF
-	TRBV9	14	CASSVAGQNTEAFF
-	TRBV30	14	CAWSKGGDVTEAFF
-	TRBV19	16	CASSISGSGGYTEQFF
once	TRBV9	14	CASSADRLNTEAFF
-	TRBV3-1/TRBV3-2	14	CASSQEAGGRPLHF
-	TRBV4-1	17	CASSQAMRTGIQETQYF
once	TRBV5-4	15	CASSLRQGANSPLHF
-	TRBV5-1	14	CASSTGQGVDEQYF
-	TRBV14	19	CASSPFWLAGVGAGNEQFF
few	TRBV11-2	12	CASSSQGNEQFF
-	TRBV6-5	15	CASSPGGGSNSPLHF
once	TRBV12-3/TRBV12-4	12	CASSLSYNEQFF
-	TRBV9	15	CASSPSGQGGYGYTF
-	TRBV9	13	CASSVGLAQPQHF
once	TRBV18	15	CASSSGTGGNQPQHF
-	TRBV7-9	11	CASSFSNEQFF
-	TRBV10-3	12	CAISDGVSPLHF
-	TRBV5-4	15	CASSLGTGLNQPQHF
-	TRBV9	18	CASSSPLAGGLSYNEQFF
few	TRBV19	15	CATTTGGFTNEKLFF
few	TRBV6-5	12	CASTGAGNTIYF
-	TRBV11-1	16	CASSLTGATSYNEQFF
-	TRBV19	14	CASSLLAGVDTQYF
-	TRBV27	11	CASSILNEQFF
-	TRBV12-2	15	CASRLSRGGNTEAFF
-	TRBV7-8	18	CASSLKAHRRGGSYEQYF
-	TRBV18	15	CASSPARTEYYGYTF
-	TRBV9	16	CASSPWTVLSTDTQYF
-	TRBV6-1	19	CASSEGMWTGLAGDNEQFF
once	TRBV19	16	CASSILEGASNQPQHF
-	TRBV4-3	13	CASSQVVFGDQYF
-	TRBV10-3	13	CAIRSQGDYEQYF
-	TRBV6-6	16	CASSYSDGGNSNEQYF
-	TRBV11-2	15	CASSLRGQANQPQHF
-	TRBV30	14	CAWAGTGRNSPLHF
-	TRBV9	15	CASSPRGTHNYGYTF
-	TRBV19	14	CASSRVRGGETQYF
once	TRBV4-3	14	CASSQDRGHNEQFF
once	TRBV6-5	14	CASSYSGLTETQYF
-	TRBV9	16	CASSGVGGLPSDTQYF
few	TRBV6-4	15	CASSQTSGEYNEQFF
-	TRBV14	14	CASAGPYAAGELFF
-	TRBV5-1	16	CASSLAQGAQGGELFF
-	TRBV7-6	16	CASSPGLAGAEDEQFF
-	TRBV4-2	17	CASSQVRDSQMNTEAFF
-	TRBV7-6	17	CASSLGDRAFMNTEAFF
many	TRBV13	16	CASSLENRGNTGELFF
-	TRBV9	14	CASSVSGGASEQYF
-	TRBV5-1	15	CASSLQNPNTGELFF
-	TRBV10-3	15	CASRQFTSSGNTIYF